What follows are 22 T cell receptor beta chains derived from one specimen sequenced in a study of shared clonotypes between healthy human individuals. Naive CD8 cells comprised CD45RO-negative, CCR7-positively selected cells, excluding terminally differentiated effector memory CD45RA+ cells. TCRdb keeps only in-frame clones here, not all; method: immunoSEQ multiplex PCR. Of roughly 600,000 clones listed, 95% to 98% are singletons. Sequencing was performed on naive CD8+ T cells sorted from blood. These receptors originate from a man aged 25 to 40 in good health.

This chain joins TRBV13 and TRBJ2-2; TRBD2 matches at 12 bases. V was clipped by 5 bases and J by 0 bases; unmatched bases: 10. This CDR3 spans 19 amino acids. Germline CDR1 reads PRHDT; CDR2 reads FYEKMQ (reference sequence). The CDR3, as DNA: TGTGCCAGCAGCCTCTGGACTAGCGGGATTATCGCGAACACCGGGGAGCTGTTTTTT. It specifies CASSLWTSGIIANTGELFF.

The V gene is TRBV27, the J gene TRBJ2-2; 7 nucleotides agree with TRBD1. The CDR3 has 17 residues. The junction had 13 bases not matched to a gene; V was cut back by 5 bases and J by 4 bases. Germline V gene data show CDR1 as MNHEY and CDR2 as SMNVEV (reference sequence). The CDR3 bases are TGTGCCAGCAGTCCGTCCACAGGGGATGCCAGCACCGGGGAGCTGTTTTTT. Its protein is CASSPSTGDASTGELFF.

V and J are TRBV29-1 and TRBJ2-1; 8 bases line up with TRBD2. Germline CDR1 is SQVTM and CDR2 is ANQGSEA. Trimming cost V 2 bases and J 0 bases; bases outside gene matches: 0. This CDR3 contains 14 residues. This CDR3 is CSVESGSSYNEQFF. DNA of the CDR3: TGCAGCGTTGAAAGCGGGAGCTCCTACAATGAGCAGTTCTTC.

The chain employs TRBV28 and TRBJ2-3; the match to TRBD2 covers 10 bases. Germline V gene sequence: CDR1 MDHEN, CDR2 SYDVKM. Trimming cost V 3 bases and J 4 bases; bases outside gene matches: 4. The CDR3 runs to 15 residues. CDR3 coding DNA: TGTGCCAGCAGTTTCCAGCGGGAGGGCCCAGATACGCAGTATTTT. Its protein product is CASSFQREGPDTQYF.

The chain carries TRBV4-2 and TRBJ2-3; 12 bases line up with TRBD2. Germline values: CDR1 LGHNA, CDR2 YNFKEQ. CDR3 length: 16 residues. J gave up 4 bases and V 5 bases, and 7 bases lay outside the gene matches. The CDR3 sequence: CASSSLLAGGPDTQYF. DNA for the CDR3: TGTGCCAGCAGCTCACTCCTAGCGGGAGGGCCAGATACGCAGTATTTT.

The rearrangement joins TRBV6-5 to TRBJ1-2; a weak D match, TRBD1 (5 bases). V lost 4 bases, J lost 6 bases, and 12 bases lay in between. The CDR3 totals 13 residues. CDR1 is MNHEY and CDR2 is SVGAGI in the germline V gene. The CDR3 spells CASSLQGGDGYTF. The CDR3 DNA is TGTGCCAGCAGTTTGCAGGGCGGGGATGGCTACACCTTC.

Concerning this clone itself: Other nucleotide sequences from this sample produce the same CDR3. The chain couples TRBV7-9 to TRBJ2-7, with D unresolved. The CDR3 runs to 12 residues. Germline CDR1 is SEHNR and CDR2 is FQNEAQ (reference sequence). Trimming cost V 4 bases and J 2 bases, with 6 bases left between them. CDR3 loop: CASSSGAYEQYF. The DNA for the CDR3 is TGTGCCAGCAGCTCGGGCGCCTACGAGCAGTACTTC.

The chain has TRBV4-1 and TRBJ1-1; 8 positions match TRBD1. Germline CDR1 is MGHRA and CDR2 is YSYEKL. The CDR3 has 19 amino acids. The junction had 14 bases not matched to a gene; V was cut back by 1 base and J by 1 base. This CDR3 is CASSQGGAGGTGRNTEAFF. Written as DNA, the CDR3 is TGCGCCAGCAGCCAAGGTGGGGCAGGGGGCACGGGAAGGAACACTGAAGCTTTCTTT.

The rearrangement uses TRBV29-1 and TRBJ1-1; D not certain. Germline lookup yields CDR1 SQVTM and CDR2 ANQGSEA. V lost 7 bases to trimming and J lost 0 bases, with 12 bases between them. The CDR3 covers 13 residues. CDR3 protein: CSAADGMNTEAFF. CDR3 nucleotide sequence: TGCAGCGCCGCGGACGGAATGAACACTGAAGCTTTCTTT. Supplemented by reference TRBV29-1 and TRBJ1-1, the full variable domain reads SAVISQKPSRDICQRGTSLTIQCQVDSQVTMMFWYRQQPGQSLTLIATANQGSEATYESGFVIDKFPISRPNLTFSTLTVSNMSPEDSSIYLCSAADGMNTEAFFGQGTRLTVV.

The chain couples TRBV7-8 to TRBJ2-1; D assignment may be TRBD1 or TRBD2 (5 bases each). CDR3 length: 16 amino acids. Trimming stripped 5 bases from V and 7 bases from J, with 21 bases between. In germline, CDR1 is SGHVS, CDR2 FQNEAQ. Here the CDR3 reads CASSLRPGSVVNEQFF. For the CDR3, the DNA is TGTGCCAGCAGCCTACGCCCAGGGAGTGTGGTGAATGAGCAGTTCTTC.

V gene TRBV6-6 combines with J gene TRBJ1-1, with D unclear. Germline CDR1 is MNHNY and CDR2 is SVGAGI (reference sequence). This CDR3 has 15 amino acids. With 0 bases removed from V and 1 base from J, the gap between germline ends came to 9 bases. This chain's CDR3 is CASSYSNAENTEAFF. As DNA, the CDR3 is TGTGCCAGCAGTTACTCGAACGCGGAGAACACTGAAGCTTTCTTT.

About this clone itself: Other DNA sequences of this sample code for an identical CDR3. The V call is TRBV13, the J call TRBJ2-3; D unclear. The CDR3 runs to 15 residues. The germline V gene has CDR1 PRHDT and CDR2 FYEKMQ (reference sequence). Trimming shortened V by 2 bases and J by 0 bases, and 9 bases separated the two germline ends. In nucleotides, the CDR3 is TGTGCCAGCAGCTTACGCGGCACGAGCACAGATACGCAGTATTTT. Protein product: CASSLRGTSTDTQYF.

The chain joins TRBV15 to TRBJ2-7; no definite D call. The germline V gene encodes CDR1 LNHNV and CDR2 YYDKDF (reference sequence). Trimming cost V 3 bases and J 7 bases, with 10 bases left between them. The CDR3 consists of 12 residues. Here the CDR3 DNA reads TGTGCCACCAGCAGGAGTTCTGAGGAGCAGTACTTC. Translating gives CATSRSSEEQYF.

Turning to this clone: One end of the junction fails to match germline, which may point to a read error. V usage is TRBV27 and J usage is TRBJ1-5; D gene uncertain. There are 12 residues in the CDR3. The germline gives CDR1 MNHEY, CDR2 SMNVEV (reference sequence). The DNA of the CDR3 is TGTGCCAGCAGTCGAAGCGGGCAGCACCAGCATTTT. It codes for CASSRSGQHQHF.

The CDR3 is CASSHERTSSQETQYF. DNA of the CDR3: TGCGCCAGCAGCCATGAACGGACTAGCAGCCAAGAGACCCAGTACTTC. The chain couples TRBV4-1 to TRBJ2-5; 8 nucleotides match TRBD2. Germline values: CDR1 MGHRA, CDR2 YSYEKL. Trimming cost V 3 bases and J 1 base; bases outside gene matches: 7. The CDR3 totals 16 residues.

J is TRBJ2-1 and V is TRBV10-3; the match to TRBD2 covers 12 bases. This CDR3 is 17 amino acids long. The V gene's germline CDR1 is ENHRY and CDR2 SYGVKD. V was clipped by 5 bases and J by 5 bases; unmatched bases: 10. CDR3 loop: CAISNTSGRILNNEQFF. CDR3 nucleotide sequence: TGTGCCATCAGTAATACTAGCGGGAGGATACTAAACAATGAGCAGTTCTTC.

This clone was recorded a few times. V usage is TRBV7-2 and J usage is TRBJ2-1; D might be TRBD1 (8 bases). This CDR3 is built from 14 residues. Per the germline V gene, CDR1 is SGHTA and CDR2 is FQGNSA. V was trimmed by 5 bases and J by 8 bases, leaving 16 bases between them. CDR3 coding DNA: TGTGCCAGCAGCACGTACAGGGGGGGCTATGAGCAGTTCTTC. Amino acids: CASSTYRGGYEQFF.

This clone was detected once. V gene TRBV27 combines with J gene TRBJ1-1, with D perhaps matching TRBD1 (6 bases). The CDR3 length is 16 residues. The germline gives CDR1 MNHEY, CDR2 SMNVEV (reference sequence). Trimming pared 6 bases from V and 5 bases from J, leaving 22 bases between. In DNA, the CDR3 is TGTGCCAGCAGCCTACTAGGGGGGGGCGCGGTAACTGAAGCTTTCTTT. This translates into CASSLLGGGAVTEAFF.

V is TRBV7-6 and J is TRBJ1-1; unclear D gene. The V end was cut by 5 bases, the J end by 4 bases, with 11 bases between. CDR1 is SGHVS, CDR2 FNYEAQ, per germline. The CDR3 contains 13 residues. The DNA for the CDR3 is TGTGCCAGCAGCCATCGGGTTGCCACTGAAGCTTTCTTT. Protein product: CASSHRVATEAFF.

V gene TRBV5-1 combines with J gene TRBJ2-5; a weak D match, TRBD1 (6 bases). CDR3 size: 15 residues. The V end lost 2 bases, the J end lost 5 bases, and 16 bases lay between the germline ends. The germline V gene encodes CDR1 SGHRS and CDR2 YFSETQ. As DNA, the CDR3 is TGCGCCAGCAGCTTCCGTCCAGGGGCTGGGGAGACCCAGTACTTC. This codes for CASSFRPGAGETQYF.

This clone has only one observation. The chain combines TRBV2 with TRBJ2-1; 8 bases agree with TRBD1. The CDR3 is 15 amino acids. Germline lookup yields CDR1 SNHLY and CDR2 FYNNEI. After removal of 1 base from V and 8 bases from J, the junction contained 7 bases not matched to a gene. The CDR3 DNA reads as TGTGCCAGCAGTGAAGAAGGACAGGGAAAGGATGAGCAGTTCTTC. Residues: CASSEEGQGKDEQFF.

This clone was picked up one time. V is TRBV7-3 and J is TRBJ1-2, with D perhaps matching TRBD1 (6 bases). Trimming removed 2 bases at V and 6 bases at J, with 10 bases between. Germline loops: CDR1 SGHTA, CDR2 FQGTGA. The CDR3 is made up of 13 amino acids. CDR3 amino acids: CASSLFRGDGYTF. The CDR3 nucleotides are TGTGCCAGCAGCTTATTTAGGGGGGATGGCTACACCTTC.